Listed below are T cell receptor beta chains from one sample, sequenced in a study of shared clonotypes between healthy human individuals. Here immunoSEQ multiplex PCR was the method, and the copy in TCRdb shows in-frame clones only, minus some. The sample shows hundreds of thousands of clones, roughly 79% of them seen only once. Sample: PBMCs. These receptor sequences come from a woman in her forties in good health. Some clones in this sample may be carry-over from other donors' samples. CDR3s include the opening cysteine and the closing phenylalanine or tryptophan. The order of the fields is J gene, D gene, clone size, V gene, CDR3 protein, CDR3 DNA. The D gene is left open where the match is weak. Clone sizes are given selectively: once, few, many, or a class where the clone is expanded.

TRBJ2-7 . . TRBV6-5 CASSPRLGSVEQYF TGTGCCAGCAGTCCGAGACTAGGATCGGTCGAGCAGTACTTC
TRBJ1-5 . . TRBV7-2 CASSLVADSNQPQHF TGTGCCAGCAGCTTAGTGGCAGATAGCAATCAGCCCCAGCATTTT
TRBJ2-1 TRBD2 . TRBV5-1 CASSLITSGSSYNEQFF TGCGCCAGCAGCTTGATAACTAGCGGGAGCTCCTACAATGAGCAGTTCTTC
TRBJ2-7 . . TRBV6-1 CASSVAGDYEQYF TGTGCCAGCAGTGTCGCTGGTGACTACGAGCAGTACTTC
TRBJ1-2 . few TRBV6-6 CASSDPNYGYTF TGTGCCAGCAGTGACCCAAACTATGGCTACACCTTC
TRBJ2-7 TRBD2 . TRBV7-6 CASSSGTSAFYEQYF TGTGCCAGCAGCTCCGGGACTAGCGCCTTCTACGAGCAGTACTTC
TRBJ2-2 . . TRBV7-2 CASSLGYFGELFF TGTGCCAGCAGCTTAGGCTATTTCGGGGAGCTGTTTTTT
TRBJ2-5 . . TRBV27 CASRTYRDLQETQYF TGTGCCAGCAGGACCTACCGGGACTTACAAGAGACCCAGTACTTC
TRBJ2-1 . . TRBV2 CASSSGTPGYNEQFF TGTGCCAGCAGTTCCGGGACACCGGGATACAATGAGCAGTTCTTC
TRBJ2-1 . many TRBV28 CASRGPGPYNEQFF TGTGCCAGCAGGGGGCCGGGACCATACAATGAGCAGTTCTTC
TRBJ2-7 TRBD2 . TRBV6-1 CASTTRRSGSYEQYF TGTGCCAGTACAACGCGGCGTAGCGGGAGCTACGAGCAGTACTTC
TRBJ2-5 TRBD2 . TRBV7-6 CASSYPGLASRETQYF TGTGCCAGCAGCTATCCGGGACTAGCGTCTCGAGAGACCCAGTACTTC
TRBJ2-1 TRBD2 . TRBV4-2 CASSQTGTSGHNEQFF TGTGCCAGCAGCCAGACCGGGACTAGCGGGCATAATGAGCAGTTCTTC
TRBJ2-7 TRBD1 . TRBV4-3 CASSQERDRPYEQYF TGCGCCAGCAGCCAAGAGAGGGACAGACCCTACGAGCAGTACTTC
TRBJ1-3 . . TRBV7-6 CASSLVDRSSGNTIYF TGTGCCAGCAGCTTAGTCGACAGGAGCTCTGGAAACACCATATATTTT
TRBJ2-2 . few TRBV5-4 CASSNRVGPGELFF TGTGCCAGCAGCAACAGGGTAGGCCCCGGGGAGCTGTTTTTT
TRBJ2-1 TRBD2 . TRBV5-6 CASSLELAGFNEQFF TGTGCCAGCAGCTTGGAGCTAGCGGGCTTTAATGAGCAGTTCTTC
TRBJ2-3 . few TRBV19 CASSRFTDTQYF TGTGCCAGTAGTCGATTCACAGATACGCAGTATTTT
TRBJ2-7 TRBD2 few TRBV28 CASSPTSGRPYEQYF TGTGCCAGCAGTCCTACTAGCGGGAGGCCCTACGAGCAGTACTTC
TRBJ2-7 TRBD2 . TRBV19 CASSTLAGLSSYEQYF TGTGCCAGTAGTACCCTAGCGGGACTTTCCTCCTACGAGCAGTACTTC
TRBJ2-7 TRBD1 once TRBV9 CASSPRTGPGEQYF TGTGCCAGCAGTCCTAGGACAGGGCCGGGGGAGCAGTACTTC